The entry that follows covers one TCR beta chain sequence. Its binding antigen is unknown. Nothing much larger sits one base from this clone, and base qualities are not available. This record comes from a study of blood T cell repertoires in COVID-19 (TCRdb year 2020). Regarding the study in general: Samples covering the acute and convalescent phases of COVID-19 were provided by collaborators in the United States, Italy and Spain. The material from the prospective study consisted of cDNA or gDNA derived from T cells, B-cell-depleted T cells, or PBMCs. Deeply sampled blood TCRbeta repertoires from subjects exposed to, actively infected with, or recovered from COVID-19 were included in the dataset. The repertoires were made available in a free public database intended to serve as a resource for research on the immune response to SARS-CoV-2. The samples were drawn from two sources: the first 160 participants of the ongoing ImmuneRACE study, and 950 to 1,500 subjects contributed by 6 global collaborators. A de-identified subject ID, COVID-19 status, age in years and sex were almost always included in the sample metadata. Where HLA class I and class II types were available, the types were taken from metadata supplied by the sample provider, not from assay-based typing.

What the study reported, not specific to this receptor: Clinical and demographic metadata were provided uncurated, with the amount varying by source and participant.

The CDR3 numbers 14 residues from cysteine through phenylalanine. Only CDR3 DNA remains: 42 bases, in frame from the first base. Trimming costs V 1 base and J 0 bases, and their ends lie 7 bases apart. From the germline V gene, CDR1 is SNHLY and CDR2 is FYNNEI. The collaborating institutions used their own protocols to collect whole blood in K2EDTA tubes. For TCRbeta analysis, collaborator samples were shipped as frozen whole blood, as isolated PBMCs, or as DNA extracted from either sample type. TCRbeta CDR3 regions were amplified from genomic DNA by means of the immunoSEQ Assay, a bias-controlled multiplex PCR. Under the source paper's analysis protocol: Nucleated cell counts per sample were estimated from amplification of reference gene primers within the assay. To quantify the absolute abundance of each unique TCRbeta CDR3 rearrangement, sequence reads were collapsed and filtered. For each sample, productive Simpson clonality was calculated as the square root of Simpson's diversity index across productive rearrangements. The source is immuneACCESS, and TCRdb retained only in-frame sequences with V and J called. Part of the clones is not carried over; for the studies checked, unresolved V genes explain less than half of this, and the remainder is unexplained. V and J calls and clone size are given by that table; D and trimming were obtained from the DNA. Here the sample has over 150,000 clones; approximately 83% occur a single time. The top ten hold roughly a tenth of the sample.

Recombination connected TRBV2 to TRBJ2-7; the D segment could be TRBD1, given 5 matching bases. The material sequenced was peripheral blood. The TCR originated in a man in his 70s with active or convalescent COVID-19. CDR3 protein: CASSEGRASYEQYF. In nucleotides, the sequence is TGTGCCAGCAGTGAAGGCAGGGCCTCCTACGAGCAGTACTTC.